This record concerns one TCR beta chain sequence. Its antigen is currently not known. A much bigger clone sits one base away, suggesting this may be a read error. These data come from a study of molecular identifiers for immune sequencing clone quantification (dated by TCRdb to 2016 to 2018). At the level of the whole study: For a replicate experiment, the RNA from either about 20,000 or 100,000 naive CD8 T cells was divided into five aliquots, and four of those aliquots went on to sequencing. This methods study benchmarked molecular-identifier clustering-based TCR repertoire sequencing (MIDCIRS) and TCR RNA copy counting, using CD8 T cells to do so.

Library preparation used PCR. Data came from an Illumina HiSeq 4000. Bulk TCR libraries were generated as previously described, with the TCR primers listed in Table S5 used. Total RNA was purified with the Qiagen AllPrep DNA/RNA kit. Before analysis, reads from multiple sequencing runs of the same library were pooled. For the original study's pipeline: Reads were retained only if an exact TCR constant sequence was present, and the retained reads were trimmed to 150 nt and grouped according to their 12-nt molecular barcodes. Reads in each barcode group were sub-clustered using a 15% Levenshtein threshold, and a quality-weighted consensus sequence was built for each RNA molecule. Non-functional sequences were excluded, and lower-count sequences lying one edit away from another sequence were also excluded. Based on a fit of two negative binomial distributions, barcode sub-clusters having less than 20% of the maximum read count were discarded. TCRdb redid the processing of the public reads, applying fastp at Q25 and MiXCR, and retained in-frame beta chains. When rows share a CDR3 protein, they turn into one entry using the most common DNA and genes. The V and J calls were determined by TCRdb, not by the authors. Within this sample are just under 650,000 distinct CDR3 sequences, with 20% of them counted one time only. Roughly 0.85% of the sample is in the top ten clones.

Its CDR3 holds 14 amino acids, cysteine through phenylalanine. Solely the CDR3 DNA is kept, with 42 bases framed from the first base. Reading the germline V gene gives CDR1 MGHRA and CDR2 YSYEKL. Libraries of naive CD8 T cells were built from approximately 22,000 to 940,000 sorted cells, with 10%, 30% or 50% of the purified RNA used. On a BD FACSAria II, naive CD8 T cells were FACS-sorted as CD8+CD4-CCR7+CD45RA+ and collected into RLT Plus buffer. Detection sensitivity was tested by spiking Jurkat RNA equal to some 11 TCR copies' worth into samples containing roughly 18,000-1,000,000 naive CD8 T cells. CD8 T cells were enriched using RosetteSep CD8+ T Cell Enrichment Cocktail and Ficoll-Paque, and the enriched cells then underwent ACK red cell lysis. Findings and caveats that apply to the study as a whole: The naive libraries included spiked-in Jurkat TCR RNA (about nine copies' worth), and this RNA is not part of the donor repertoire. When barcode sub-clustering was not used, chimeric consensus sequences inflated TCR diversity, with chimeras reaching as high as 47%. Highly expanded clone sizes could be underestimated if identical TCR molecules share a barcode. Clones above 20 RNA copies held over 99% of molecules in CMV-specific effector cells but under 1% in naive cells. Even against a background of 800,000 to 1,000,000 naive CD8 T cells, spiked-in Jurkat TCR RNA amounting to a single cell's worth was reported to be detectable. Roughly 3 recovered TCR RNA copies per cell were obtained by modeling, versus approximately 9 by digital PCR, implying a capture efficiency of approximately 27%.

The source is a human donor in good health. Some libraries in this study had Jurkat cell RNA spiked in. The source material was naive CD8+ T cells from blood, with Jurkat cell RNA spiked in. Per the publication, the cell subset or site label means: FACS-sorted CD8+CD4-CCR7+CD45RA+ naive T cells. The V gene is TRBV4-1 and the J gene is TRBJ1-1, with no reliable assignment of the D segment. The CDR3 region: CASGQEEGYDEAFF. DNA sequence: TGCGCCAGCGGCCAAGAAGAAGGATACGATGAAGCTTTCTTT.